The T cell receptor (beta chain) described here comes from a study of CD8 T cells in Susac syndrome. Random hexamers primed reverse transcription of roughly 0.45 to 1 ug RNA. Amplification of TCR beta CDR3 was carried out by immunoSEQ multiplex PCR, which covered 54 Vbeta and 13 Jbeta segments. MiXCR, applied by TCRdb to the immunoSEQ multiplex PCR reads, yields one record per CDR3 protein. This sample has 300,000 to 350,000 distinct CDR3 sequences, with around 90% found just once. The germline V gene encodes CDR1 MNHEY and CDR2 SVGEGT. Trimming took off 7 bases at V and 0 bases at J, with 13 bases between the two ends. This CDR3 comprises 14 residues. From blood CD8+ and CD4+ T cells, the TCR beta chain was sequenced. The patients who served as multiple sclerosis controls were treatment-naive and had stable or active relapsing-remitting disease that fulfilled the revised McDonald criteria. TEMRA cells were enriched by FACS, and CD4+ and CD8+ T cells were negatively isolated.

The chain is built from TRBV6-2 or TRBV6-3 and TRBJ2-7, with D unresolved. The TCR sequence derives from a human donor with multiple sclerosis. The sequenced sample was CD4+ T cells from PBMCs. The CDR3 DNA reads as TGTGCCAGCAAAGACCCGGGCAGCTCCTACGAGCAGTACTTC. This codes for CASKDPGSSYEQYF.